The source of this T cell receptor beta chain is a study of control samples from healthy donors and cancer patients. The assay was immunoSEQ multiplex PCR, and TCRdb's table has in-frame clones only and misses some. This sample has roughly 120,000 clones, with more than 70% found just once. The CDR3 runs to 14 residues. Per germline, CDR1 MNHEY and CDR2 SVGAGI. Trimming removed 6 bases from V and 8 bases from J; junction bases left unmatched: 12. The clonotype originates from a man aged 40-55 years in good health. Sequenced material: blood. The chain recombines TRBV6-5 with TRBJ1-2, with 7 bases lining up with TRBD1. The CDR3 bases are TGTGCCAGCAGGGGGACAGCGGGGTTCGGGGGCTACACCTTC. Translation: CASRGTAGFGGYTF.